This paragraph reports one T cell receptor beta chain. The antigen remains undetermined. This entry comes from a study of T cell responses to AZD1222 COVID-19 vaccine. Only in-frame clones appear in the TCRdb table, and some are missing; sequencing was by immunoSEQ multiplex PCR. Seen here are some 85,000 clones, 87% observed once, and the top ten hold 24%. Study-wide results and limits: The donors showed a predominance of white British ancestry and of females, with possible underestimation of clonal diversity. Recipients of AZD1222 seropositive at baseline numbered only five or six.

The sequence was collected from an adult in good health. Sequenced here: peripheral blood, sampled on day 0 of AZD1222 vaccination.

In nucleotides, the CDR3 is TGTGCCAGCAACCATTTGAACATTCAGTACTTC. This sequence encodes CASNHLNIQYF. The chain employs TRBV28 and TRBJ2-4; no reliable D call. Germline CDR1 and CDR2: MDHEN and SYDVKM. This CDR3 spans 11 amino acids. Trimming cost V 7 bases and J 7 bases, with 8 bases left between them.